A single sample gave rise to the 17 T cell receptor beta chains below, sequenced in a study of cytomegalovirus exposure and HLA in healthy donors. The primer mix had 60 Vbeta and 13 Jbeta primers. Libraries were prepared by immunoSEQ multiplex PCR; TCRdb keeps only in-frame clonotypes and omits some of them. The sample shows more than 150,000 clones, 80% of them seen only once. What was sequenced was PBMCs. Receptor source: a boy between 5 and 17 years old in good health and CMV-seronegative.

The chain has TRBV7-9 and TRBJ1-1; 7 nucleotides line up with TRBD1. This CDR3 spans 15 amino acids. Trimming removed 2 bases from V and 3 bases from J; junction bases left unmatched: 6. Germline lookup yields CDR1 SEHNR and CDR2 FQNEAQ (reference sequence). The CDR3 coding sequence is TGTGCCAGCAGCTTATATACAGGGGTGGACACTGAAGCTTTCTTT. The encoded protein is CASSLYTGVDTEAFF.

This clone was detected once. This chain links TRBV7-9 with TRBJ1-4, with D tentatively TRBD1 (6 bases). The V and J ends lost 4 bases and 8 bases respectively, with 26 bases between them. Germline assignment: CDR1 SEHNR and CDR2 FQNEAQ (reference sequence). The CDR3 covers 18 residues. CDR3 loop: CASSSPPGQDKKWEKLFF. As DNA, the CDR3 is TGTGCCAGCAGCTCTCCGCCGGGACAAGACAAGAAATGGGAAAAACTGTTTTTT. Drawing the rest from reference TRBV7-9 and TRBJ1-4, the complete variable domain is DTGVSQNPRHKITKRGQNVTFRCDPISEHNRLYWYRQTLGQGPEFLTYFQNEAQLEKSRLLSDRFSAERPKGSFSTLEIQRTEQGDSAMYLCASSSPPGQDKKWEKLFFGSGTQLSVL.

This clone was seen once. The chain carries TRBV7-3 and TRBJ2-3; 9 bases are shared with TRBD2. This CDR3 has 16 residues. Germline V gene data show CDR1 as SGHTA and CDR2 as FQGTGA. Trimming removed 4 bases from V and 0 bases from J; junction bases left unmatched: 5. As DNA, the CDR3 is TGTGCCAGCAGCTGGGCTAGCGGGACTAGCACAGATACGCAGTATTTT. Its translation is CASSWASGTSTDTQYF.

The chain is built from TRBV27 and TRBJ1-1; maybe TRBD1 (5 bases). This CDR3 is built from 16 residues. CDR1 and CDR2 from the germline V gene are MNHEY and SMNVEV (reference sequence). Trimming stripped 5 bases from V and 0 bases from J, with 16 bases between. CDR3: CASSPRPDSLNTEAFF. CDR3 coding DNA: TGTGCCAGCAGTCCTCGACCTGACAGCCTGAACACTGAAGCTTTCTTT.

The chain carries TRBV14 and TRBJ2-2, with D maybe TRBD1 (6 bases). The CDR3 extends over 15 amino acids. Germline loops: CDR1 SGHDN, CDR2 FVKESK. V was shortened by 4 bases and J by 0 bases, with 9 bases between the two germline ends. CDR3 sequence: CASSLWGPNTGELFF. CDR3 nucleotides: TGTGCCAGCAGCCTGTGGGGGCCGAACACCGGGGAGCTGTTTTTT.

As regards this clone: The identical CDR3 is also encoded by other nucleotide sequences in the sample. The chain uses TRBV6-1 and TRBJ2-4; 10 bases fit TRBD1. Germline V gene data show CDR1 as MNHNS and CDR2 as SASEGT. The CDR3 runs 15 residues. With 6 bases clipped from V and 0 bases from J, the junction kept 2 bases outside the gene matches. In nucleotides, the CDR3 is TGTGCCAGCAGCGACAGGGGGCTAGCCAAAAACATTCAGTACTTC. It encodes CASSDRGLAKNIQYF.

The rearrangement joins TRBV7-3 to TRBJ2-7; a weak D match, TRBD2 (6 bases). The CDR3 runs to 15 residues. Trimming took 0 bases from V and 3 from J, leaving 12 bases between them. Germline lookup yields CDR1 SGHTA and CDR2 FQGTGA. This chain's CDR3 is CASSLTAGRIYEQYF. CDR3 nucleotides: TGTGCCAGCAGCTTAACGGCGGGGAGGATCTACGAGCAGTACTTC.

This clone was counted a few times. The chain links TRBV6-1 to TRBJ1-2; no clear D. The CDR3 extends over 15 amino acids. In germline, CDR1 is MNHNS, CDR2 SASEGT. The V gene lost 3 bases and the J gene lost 0 bases, with 11 bases spanning the gap. The CDR3 here is CASSEVAVTNYGYTF. CDR3 nucleotide sequence: TGTGCCAGCAGTGAGGTGGCGGTGACTAACTATGGCTACACCTTC.

The rearrangement links TRBV5-6 to TRBJ2-5, with 11 bases fitting TRBD2. The CDR3 runs to 16 residues. V trimming: 2 bases; J trimming: 2 bases; junction bases outside the gene matches: 5. Germline CDR1 and CDR2: SGHDT and YYEEEE. The DNA for the CDR3 is TGTGCCAGCAGCTTAAGACTAGCGGGGTGGCAAGAGACCCAGTACTTC. The encoded protein is CASSLRLAGWQETQYF.

The chain carries TRBV2 and TRBJ1-6; 7 bases agree with TRBD1. Germline V gene data show CDR1 as SNHLY and CDR2 as FYNNEI. Germline trimming cut 9 bases from V and 10 bases from J; bases unmatched to any gene: 6. The CDR3 contains 12 residues. The CDR3 protein is CASTQGESPLHF. In nucleotides, the CDR3 is TGTGCCAGTACCCAGGGGGAATCACCCCTCCACTTT.

The chain combines TRBV19 with TRBJ1-5; maybe TRBD1 (5 bases). The V and J ends lost 5 bases and 7 bases respectively, with 21 bases between them. The CDR3 sequence is 16 residues long. Per the germline V gene, CDR1 is LNHDA and CDR2 is SQIVND (reference sequence). The CDR3 region is CASSGHGTAVKQPQHF. The CDR3 bases are TGTGCCAGTAGTGGTCACGGGACTGCCGTGAAACAGCCCCAGCATTTT.

The V call is TRBV4-2, the J call TRBJ2-1; weak D call: TRBD2 (6 bases). Per germline, CDR1 LGHNA and CDR2 YNFKEQ. Trimming removed 3 bases from V and 0 bases from J, with 9 bases in between. The CDR3 extends over 15 amino acids. The CDR3 protein is CASSHIAASYNEQFF. The CDR3 DNA sequence: TGTGCCAGCAGCCACATAGCGGCCTCCTACAATGAGCAGTTCTTC.

The chain combines TRBV29-1 with TRBJ2-5, with D tentatively TRBD1 (5 bases). The DNA end favors TRBJ2-7, so the J call may be wrong. The CDR3 length is 13 residues. CDR1 SQVTM and CDR2 ANQGSEA come from the germline V gene. This CDR3 reads CSVEGGATYEQYF. As DNA, the CDR3 is TGCAGCGTTGAAGGGGGCGCGACGTACGAGCAGTACTTC.

V is TRBV10-3 and J is TRBJ1-1; weak D call: TRBD1 (5 bases). The germline V gene has CDR1 ENHRY and CDR2 SYGVKD. Trimming removed 8 bases at V and 3 bases at J, with 7 bases between. This CDR3 region has 11 residues. Written as DNA, the CDR3 is TGTGCCATCCAGGGTGACACTGAAGCTTTCTTT. Amino acid sequence: CAIQGDTEAFF.

The CDR3 DNA follows: TGTGCCAGCAGTCCCTGGCCGACAGGGTCGAGGAGTATAAGGCATTTT. Amino acid sequence: CASSPWPTGSRSIRHF. V gene TRBV28 combines with J gene TRBJ1-5; 7 bases match TRBD1. This CDR3 region has 16 residues. V trimming: 5 bases; J trimming: 15 bases; junction bases outside the gene matches: 22. Germline loops: CDR1 MDHEN, CDR2 SYDVKM.

This rearrangement joins TRBV5-4 to TRBJ1-4; D unclear. CDR3 length: 17 residues. Germline CDR1 SGHNT, CDR2 YYREEE (reference sequence). V was clipped by 2 bases and J by 5 bases, with 19 bases between them. The CDR3 reads CASSLHAVPRRNEKLFF. DNA of the CDR3: TGTGCCAGCAGCTTACACGCAGTCCCTCGCCGCAATGAAAAACTGTTTTTT.

This chain uses TRBV11-2 with TRBJ1-5; 11 nucleotides agree with TRBD1. The CDR3 covers 14 residues. The V gene end was trimmed by 5 bases and the J gene end by 6 bases; junction bases not matched to a gene: 3. The V gene's germline CDR1 is SGHAT and CDR2 FQNNGV. Written as DNA, the CDR3 is TGTGCCAGCAGCGGACAGGGGGCAGGTCAGCCCCAGCATTTT. It translates to CASSGQGAGQPQHF.